Below, 5 T cell receptor beta chains from the same sample are listed, as sequenced in a study of T-cell memory formation after mild COVID-19. A single record per CDR3 protein comes from TCRdb applying MiXCR to the 5' RACE reads. The repertoire has hundreds of thousands of distinct CDR3 sequences, roughly 15% of them found once; the top ten carry approximately 23%. Sequencing used PBMCs or a T cell subset sorted from them (not recorded which). These receptors all stem from a man younger than 30 who had mild COVID-19 (a few samples of this study predate the infection). Cell type and time point are not known.

This clonotype turned up a few times. J is TRBJ1-6 and V is TRBV9, with TRBD1 matching 9 bases. Trimming at V came to 4 bases and at J to 14 bases, leaving 10 bases not matched to a gene. This CDR3 region has 14 residues. The germline V gene encodes CDR1 SGDLS and CDR2 YYNGEE. The CDR3 sequence: CASSFRDRESTLHF. CDR3 coding DNA: TGTGCCAGCAGCTTCCGGGACAGGGAGTCGACCCTCCACTTT.

This chain connects TRBV5-1 to TRBJ2-1, with 8 positions matching TRBD2. The CDR3 covers 15 residues. Germline V lookup: CDR1 SGHRS, CDR2 YFSETQ. V was clipped by 1 base and J by 7 bases; unmatched bases: 7. In DNA, the CDR3 is TGCGCCAGCAGCTTGCGGCGGGGGGATTGGAATGAGCAGTTCTTC. The encoded protein is CASSLRRGDWNEQFF.

This clonotype has a count of ten or more. In DNA form, the CDR3 reads TGTGCCAGCAGCAACGACAGGGATTATAATTCACCCCTCCACTTT. It translates to CASSNDRDYNSPLHF. This rearrangement joins TRBV12-3 or TRBV12-4 to TRBJ1-6; 7 positions match TRBD1. V dropped 6 bases and J dropped 4; count of bases not matched to a gene: 6. The CDR3 loop spans 15 amino acids.

This clonotype appeared once. The rearrangement uses TRBV7-2 and TRBJ1-2; D remains ambiguous. The CDR3 extends over 13 amino acids. CDR1 SGHTA and CDR2 FQGNSA come from the germline V gene. V was cut by 5 bases and J by 7 bases, with 14 bases left in between. CDR3 residues: CASSPYVIFGYTF. The CDR3 DNA sequence: TGTGCCAGCAGCCCCTACGTAATATTTGGCTACACCTTC.

This chain joins TRBV20-1 and TRBJ2-7; 11 bases match TRBD2. V lost 1 base to trimming and J lost 2 bases; unmatched junction nucleotides: 28. This CDR3 region has 23 residues. The germline V gene has CDR1 DFQATT and CDR2 SNEGSKA (reference sequence). DNA for the CDR3: TGCAGTGCTAGAGGGGTTCCGGGACAGACCGGGACTAGCGGATCCCTCGACCCCTACGAGCAGTACGTC. Protein: CSARGVPGQTGTSGSLDPYEQYV.